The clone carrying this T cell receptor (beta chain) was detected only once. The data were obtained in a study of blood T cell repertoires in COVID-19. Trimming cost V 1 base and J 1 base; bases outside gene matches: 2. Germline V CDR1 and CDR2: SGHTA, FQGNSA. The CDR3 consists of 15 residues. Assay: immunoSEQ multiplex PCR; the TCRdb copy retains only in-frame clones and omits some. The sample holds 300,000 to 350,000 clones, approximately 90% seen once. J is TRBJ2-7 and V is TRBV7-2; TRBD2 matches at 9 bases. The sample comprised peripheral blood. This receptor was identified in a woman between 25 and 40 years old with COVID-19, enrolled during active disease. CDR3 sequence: CASSLGLAGSYEQYF. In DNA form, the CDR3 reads TGTGCCAGCAGCTTAGGGCTAGCGGGATCCTACGAGCAGTACTTC.